The clone carrying this TCR beta chain was observed many times. As yet, its antigen is unknown. The data derive from a study of regulatory T cells in long-lasting Graves disease. On the study more broadly: The criterion for persistent Graves' disease was over 5 years of antithyroid drugs with positive TSH receptor antibodies. Findings and limits, study-wide: Preferential use of TRBV28, TRBJ1-2 and TRBJ2-5 was seen in persistent disease. New patients shared fewer public clonotypes (roughly 910) than persistent patients did (around 2,700).

V lost 4 bases and J 0 bases, leaving 9 bases between the germline ends. The CDR3 has 14 residues. Library construction for TCR beta used iRepertoire HTBI primers and Arm-PCR of CDR3 regions. Each CDR3 protein is one row after TCRdb ran MiXCR on the multiplex PCR reads. The data contain 420,000 or so distinct CDR3 sequences, 20% to 30% of them singletons. Time point indicated: persistent/refractory GD, antithyroid drugs over 5 years with positive TRAb. Generation of the TCR library employed RNA extracted from PBMCs. By American Thyroid Association guidelines, Graves' disease was diagnosed in the cohort.

Material: peripheral blood mononuclear cells (PBMCs), obtained when the disease was refractory, from a patient treated with antithyroid drugs. The TCR comes from a female donor with Graves disease. V gene TRBV12-3 or TRBV12-4 combines with J gene TRBJ1-1, with D hard to call. The CDR3, as DNA: TGTGCCAGCAGTTATAGGGAGGTGAACACTGAAGCTTTCTTT. It specifies CASSYREVNTEAFF.